The next 31 T cell receptor beta chains were all read from a single sample in a study of blood T cell repertoires in COVID-19 (dated by TCRdb to 2020 to 2021). The protocol used for the library was the immunoSEQ multiplex PCR assay. Here the immuneACCESS table is served through TCRdb, limited to in-frame sequences with V and J called. Missing clones are a known gap in these copies; in checked studies unresolved V genes cover under half, and the rest lacks a known reason. Across this sample there are about 200,000 clones, with about 85% seen only once. In total, the top ten clones hold about 22% of the sample. What was sequenced was peripheral blood. Source of these receptors: a man aged 60 to 69 with active or convalescent COVID-19.

The gene calls are TRBV29-1 and TRBJ1-2, with 7 nucleotides matching TRBD1. Trimming cost V 6 bases and J 4 bases; bases outside gene matches: 8. The germline V gene has CDR1 SQVTM and CDR2 ANQGSEA. The CDR3 extends over 13 amino acids. The CDR3, as DNA: TGCAGCGTCGGACCCCGGGACAGCTATGGCTACACCTTC. Protein product: CSVGPRDSYGYTF.

The J gene is TRBJ2-7, the V gene TRBV20-1, with D possibly being TRBD2 (6 bases). Germline values: CDR1 DFQATT, CDR2 SNEGSKA (reference sequence). The CDR3 is 15 residues long. V was cut by 3 bases and J by 5 bases, with 20 bases left in between. The CDR3 is CSASPKGRGGDEQYF. CDR3 nucleotide sequence: TGCAGTGCTAGTCCTAAGGGGCGGGGCGGGGACGAGCAGTACTTC.

V and J are TRBV7-3 and TRBJ2-7; D is possibly TRBD1 (6 bases). CDR3 length: 13 amino acids. Trimming pared 6 bases from V and 3 bases from J, leaving 12 bases between. The V gene's germline CDR1 is SGHTA and CDR2 FQGTGA. The CDR3 here is CASSFDRNYEQYF. The DNA of the CDR3 is TGTGCCAGCAGTTTCGACAGGAACTACGAGCAGTACTTC.

The gene calls are TRBV24-1 and TRBJ2-3; D gene unclear. Trimming removed 2 bases from V and 9 bases from J, with 8 bases in between. Germline V gene lookup returns CDR1 KGHDR and CDR2 SFDVKD. The CDR3 loop spans 12 amino acids. This chain's CDR3 is CATSDYSYTQYF. The DNA for the CDR3 is TGTGCCACCAGTGATTACTCCTACACGCAGTATTTT.

The CDR3: CASSPRTGRNYGYTF. Here the CDR3 DNA reads TGTGCCAGCAGCCCGAGGACAGGGAGGAACTATGGCTACACCTTC. V is TRBV5-5 and J is TRBJ1-2; 8 bases are shared with TRBD1. The V segment lost 4 bases and the J segment 2 bases; nucleotides outside the gene matches: 7. The CDR3 has 15 residues. From germline, CDR1 is SGHKS and CDR2 YYEKEE (reference sequence).

On this clone: Other DNA sequences in this sample translate to the same CDR3. The chain employs TRBV19 and TRBJ1-5; perhaps TRBD1 as D (6 bases). The CDR3 is made up of 14 amino acids. Trimming removed 5 bases at V and 4 bases at J, with 12 bases between. Germline-derived CDR1 and CDR2 are LNHDA and SQIVND (reference sequence). In DNA, the CDR3 is TGTGCCAGTAGTTTCGGACAGACTAATCAGCCCCAGCATTTT. Its translation: CASSFGQTNQPQHF.

The chain has TRBV5-1 and TRBJ1-4, with D perhaps TRBD1 (5 bases). Deletions cut 0 bases from V and 7 bases from J, with 13 bases between. Germline V gene sequence: CDR1 SGHRS, CDR2 YFSETQ. The CDR3 is made up of 15 amino acids. CDR3 residues: CASSLGAPQGEKLFF. The CDR3, as DNA: TGCGCCAGCAGCTTGGGGGCCCCCCAGGGTGAAAAACTGTTTTTT. The full variable domain, with the rest looked up from reference TRBV5-1 and TRBJ1-4, is KAGVTQTPRYLIKTRGQQVTLSCSPISGHRSVSWYQQTPGQGLQFLFEYFSETQRNKGNFPGRFSGRQFSNSRSEMNVSTLELGDSALYLCASSLGAPQGEKLFFGSGTQLSVL.

The rearrangement uses TRBV6-6 and TRBJ1-5; D is unclear. This CDR3 has 12 residues. V was shortened by 0 bases and J by 6 bases, with 3 bases between the two germline ends. CDR1 and CDR2 from the germline V gene are MNHNY and SVGAGI (reference sequence). CDR3 coding DNA: TGTGCCAGCAGTTACTCCCTTCAGCCCCAGCATTTT. Protein product: CASSYSLQPQHF.

This clone was seen more than once but under ten times. This chain links TRBV23-1 with TRBJ2-7; D remains unclear. TRBV23-1 is an open reading frame, and its role is uncertain. V was shortened by 2 bases and J by 1 base, with 3 bases between the two germline ends. CDR3 size: 12 residues. This chain's CDR3 is CASSQPSYEQYF. CDR3 nucleotides: TGCGCCAGCAGTCAACCTTCCTACGAGCAGTACTTC.

This sequence joins TRBV10-3 and TRBJ1-2; weak D call: TRBD1 (6 bases). CDR3 length: 12 residues. The V end was cut by 2 bases, the J end by 8 bases, with 9 bases between. Germline V gene data show CDR1 as ENHRY and CDR2 as SYGVKD. The CDR3 region is CAISEGTQGYTF. For the CDR3, the DNA is TGTGCCATCAGTGAGGGGACACAGGGCTACACCTTC.

The rearrangement joins TRBV6-5 to TRBJ1-1; tentative D call: TRBD1 (6 bases). V shed 6 bases and J shed 0 bases, with 11 bases lying between them. The CDR3 is 14 residues long. The germline CDR1 and CDR2 sequences are MNHEY and SVGAGI. The CDR3 sequence is CASSEPGVNTEAFF. CDR3 nucleotides: TGTGCCAGCAGCGAGCCAGGGGTGAACACTGAAGCTTTCTTT.

The V and J genes are TRBV29-1 and TRBJ1-1; possibly TRBD1 for D (5 bases). Trimming removed 1 base from V and 1 base from J, with 13 bases in between. The CDR3 runs to 15 residues. CDR1 SQVTM and CDR2 ANQGSEA come from the germline V gene. CDR3 sequence reads: CSVEGGRGWNTEAFF. The CDR3 region has the DNA TGCAGCGTTGAAGGGGGTCGGGGGTGGAACACTGAAGCTTTCTTT. The full variable domain, with the rest looked up from reference TRBV29-1 and TRBJ1-1, is SAVISQKPSRDICQRGTSLTIQCQVDSQVTMMFWYRQQPGQSLTLIATANQGSEATYESGFVIDKFPISRPNLTFSTLTVSNMSPEDSSIYLCSVEGGRGWNTEAFFGQGTRLTVV.

This chain links TRBV30 with TRBJ2-7, with 14 bases lining up with TRBD2. Trimming took 5 bases from V and 3 from J; bases not matched to a gene: 3. The CDR3 totals 14 residues. Germline CDR1 GTSNPN, CDR2 SVGIG (reference sequence). This CDR3 reads CAWAGTSGGYEQYF. DNA for the CDR3: TGTGCCTGGGCCGGGACTAGCGGGGGCTACGAGCAGTACTTC.

The rearrangement joins TRBV9 to TRBJ1-1; D gene unclear. Trimming pared 4 bases from V and 11 bases from J, leaving 18 bases between. The CDR3 totals 13 residues. CDR1 and CDR2 from the germline V gene are SGDLS and YYNGEE. In DNA, the CDR3 is TGTGCCAGCAGCCCCCGGGAGGAGGCGAGGGCTTTCTTT. Encoded protein: CASSPREEARAFF.

The V and J genes are TRBV7-9 and TRBJ2-3, with D perhaps TRBD2 (6 bases). The CDR3 runs 15 residues. Trimming took off 3 bases at V and 2 bases at J, with 12 bases between the two ends. The germline CDR1 and CDR2 sequences are SEHNR and FQNEAQ (reference sequence). The CDR3 coding sequence is TGTGCCAGCAGCTTTGGCCAGGGACTCACAGATACGCAGTATTTT. Translation gives CASSFGQGLTDTQYF.

The chain combines TRBV30 with TRBJ2-7, with D possibly matching TRBD2 (5 bases). CDR3 length: 15 amino acids. Per germline, CDR1 GTSNPN and CDR2 SVGIG (reference sequence). V was cut by 5 bases and J by 1 base, with 18 bases left in between. The CDR3 loop reads CAWGGSRRRSYEQYF. The CDR3, as DNA: TGTGCCTGGGGCGGCAGCAGGCGGAGGTCCTACGAGCAGTACTTC.

The chain uses TRBV7-9 and TRBJ1-3, with no clear D. The CDR3 is made up of 15 amino acids. CDR1 SEHNR and CDR2 FQNEAQ come from the germline V gene (reference sequence). V shed 1 base and J shed 3 bases, with 10 bases lying between them. CDR3 bases: TGTGCCAGCAGCTTAGGCGGTATCGGTGGAAACACCATATATTTT. It yields the protein CASSLGGIGGNTIYF.

The chain links TRBV20-1 to TRBJ2-1, with 7 positions matching TRBD1. V was clipped by 4 bases and J by 11 bases; unmatched bases: 5. Per the germline V gene, CDR1 is DFQATT and CDR2 is SNEGSKA (reference sequence). The CDR3 sequence is 11 residues long. The CDR3 here is CSAKRGQQQFF. DNA of the CDR3: TGCAGTGCTAAAAGGGGACAGCAGCAGTTCTTC.

The chain uses TRBV2 and TRBJ1-3, with D hard to call. The CDR3 consists of 18 residues. Germline V gives CDR1 SNHLY, CDR2 FYNNEI. Trimming cost V 7 bases and J 0 bases, with 22 bases left between them. CDR3 amino acids: CASTNRVHLPGSGNTIYF. The DNA of the CDR3 is TGTGCCAGCACCAACCGGGTCCACCTCCCCGGCTCTGGAAACACCATATATTTT.

DNA of the CDR3: TGTGCCAGCAGTTGCAGAGGGCAAGGCGGCTACACCTTC. This codes for CASSCRGQGGYTF. The chain carries TRBV6-5 and TRBJ1-2; D is uncertain. V lost 4 bases, J lost 8 bases, and 14 bases lay in between. Germline V lookup: CDR1 MNHEY, CDR2 SVGAGI. CDR3 length: 13 residues.

The J gene is TRBJ1-2, the V gene TRBV29-1; 7 bases line up with TRBD1. Germline V CDR1 and CDR2: SQVTM, ANQGSEA. The CDR3 covers 14 residues. V shed 0 bases and J 7 bases; nucleotides not matched to a gene: 8. CDR3 nucleotides: TGCAGCGTTGAAGATCTTGACAGGGCCGGTGGCTACACCTTC. Its translation is CSVEDLDRAGGYTF. Complete variable domain (other parts from reference TRBV29-1 and TRBJ1-2): SAVISQKPSRDICQRGTSLTIQCQVDSQVTMMFWYRQQPGQSLTLIATANQGSEATYESGFVIDKFPISRPNLTFSTLTVSNMSPEDSSIYLCSVEDLDRAGGYTFGSGTRLTVV.

The table lists this clone with a count of one. The chain is built from TRBV12-5 and TRBJ1-3; 9 bases are shared with TRBD1. CDR3 size: 15 residues. CDR1 is LGHNT, CDR2 FRNRAP, per germline. Trimming removed 4 bases from V and 2 bases from J; junction bases left unmatched: 3. The CDR3 nucleotides read TGTGCTAGTGGTTCTCGACAGGGGGCTGGAAACACCATATATTTT. Its translation is CASGSRQGAGNTIYF.

The V gene is TRBV27, the J gene TRBJ2-7; TRBD1 aligns across 9 bases. V lost 5 bases, J lost 7 bases, and 9 bases stayed unmatched. The CDR3 loop spans 14 amino acids. Looked up from germline, CDR1 is MNHEY and CDR2 is SMNVEV (reference sequence). The CDR3 here is CASSPGGTGREQYF. DNA of the CDR3: TGTGCCAGCAGTCCTGGAGGGACAGGGAGGGAGCAGTACTTC.

The chain combines TRBV21-1 with TRBJ2-2; TRBD2, as called in the table, went unchecked against the DNA. TRBV21-1 is flagged as a pseudogene. CDR3 length: 16 amino acids. DNA for the CDR3: TGTGCCAGCAGCAAAGAAAGAGGCCAGCGCGCCGGGGAGCTGTTTTTT. Protein: CASSKERGQRAGELFF.

On this clone: Compared with germline, one end of the junction differs, possibly owing to a read error. The V call is TRBV7-9, the J call TRBJ1-1, with D possibly being TRBD1 (5 bases). The CDR3 is 15 residues long. Germline assignment: CDR1 SEHNR and CDR2 FQNEAQ (reference sequence). In DNA, the CDR3 is TGTGCCAGCAGTCCCACGACGGGACTGAAAACTGAAGCTTTCTTT. Translation: CASSPTTGLKTEAFF.

The V and J genes are TRBV5-8 and TRBJ1-4; TRBD1 matches 10 bases. The germline gives CDR1 SGHTS, CDR2 YDEGEE. The CDR3 length is 16 residues. J was trimmed by 2 bases and V by 4 bases; bases with no gene match: 5. CDR3 sequence reads: CASSRGQGNTNEKLFF. The CDR3 coding sequence is TGTGCCAGCAGCAGGGGACAGGGGAATACTAATGAAAAACTGTTTTTT. The entire variable domain, with the rest obtained from reference TRBV5-8 and TRBJ1-4, is as follows: EAGVTQSPTHLIKTRGQQATLRCSPISGHTSVYWYQQALGLGLQFLLWYDEGEERNRGNFPPRFSGRQFPNYSSELNVNALELEDSALYLCASSRGQGNTNEKLFFGSGTQLSVL.

The J gene is TRBJ1-1, the V gene TRBV18, with D unclear. V was cut by 3 bases and J by 1 base, with 12 bases left in between. The CDR3 is made up of 15 amino acids. Germline CDR1 KGHSH, CDR2 LQKENI. The CDR3 region is CASSPLLEGNTEAFF. The DNA of the CDR3 is TGTGCCAGCTCACCTCTCCTCGAGGGGAACACTGAAGCTTTCTTT.

The chain is built from TRBV29-1 and TRBJ1-1; the match to TRBD1 covers 8 bases. The CDR3 has 14 residues. Per the germline V gene, CDR1 is SQVTM and CDR2 is ANQGSEA. The ends lost 6 bases at V and 4 bases at J; junction bases unmatched: 10. The CDR3 region is CSVVQGAGGTEAFF. In DNA form, the CDR3 reads TGCAGCGTCGTCCAGGGGGCCGGGGGCACTGAAGCTTTCTTT. The full variable domain, completed using reference TRBV29-1 and TRBJ1-1, is SAVISQKPSRDICQRGTSLTIQCQVDSQVTMMFWYRQQPGQSLTLIATANQGSEATYESGFVIDKFPISRPNLTFSTLTVSNMSPEDSSIYLCSVVQGAGGTEAFFGQGTRLTVV.

The J gene is TRBJ1-5, the V gene TRBV6-1; D not resolved. Trimming shortened V by 2 bases and J by 0 bases, and 5 bases separated the two germline ends. CDR3 length: 14 residues. Germline CDR1 MNHNS, CDR2 SASEGT. The CDR3 DNA reads TGTGCCAGCAGTGAACAAAATAGCAATCAGCCCCAGCATTTT. It is translated as CASSEQNSNQPQHF.

CDR3 bases: TGCGCCAGCAGCCGATCGGACAGGGAGCAGTTCTTC. Protein: CASSRSDREQFF. The rearrangement uses TRBV5-1 and TRBJ2-1; 7 positions match TRBD1. The CDR3 runs 12 residues. Germline V CDR1 and CDR2: SGHRS, YFSETQ. V dropped 4 bases and J dropped 10; count of bases not matched to a gene: 5.

V gene TRBV5-1 combines with J gene TRBJ2-7; D might be TRBD1 (6 bases). V lost 0 bases, J lost 6 bases, and 19 bases lay in between. The CDR3 consists of 16 residues. CDR1 and CDR2 from the germline V gene are SGHRS and YFSETQ. The DNA of the CDR3 is TGCGCCAGCAGCTTGGAGAGCAGGGTAGGGACACGCGAGCAGTACTTC. It is translated as CASSLESRVGTREQYF.